These 2 T cell receptor beta chains were sequenced from one sample in a study of T cells after yellow fever vaccination (dated by TCRdb to the late 2010s). The label giving this sample's treatment or condition can be read as: live attenuated yellow fever vaccine strain. Preparation of the library involved 5' RACE. Sequencing used an Illumina NovaSeq 6000. The raw public reads went through TCRdb reprocessing: fastp at Q25, MiXCR clone calling, in-frame beta chains kept. Rows with one shared CDR3 protein collapse into an entry with the most common genes and DNA. This sample holds 150,000 to 200,000 distinct CDR3 sequences; over 7% were observed only once. The leading ten clones occupy about a third of the sample. This specimen consisted of CD8+ T cells sorted from PBMCs, obtained 45 days after the yellow fever booster vaccination. The receptor set was obtained from a man between 18 and 29 years old who received the YFV17D yellow fever vaccine.

This clonotype was detected only a few times. The chain recombines TRBV6-1 with TRBJ2-7; 10 nucleotides align to TRBD1. The V segment lost 6 bases and the J segment 1 base; nucleotides outside the gene matches: 15. Looked up from germline, CDR1 is MNHNS and CDR2 is SASEGT. This CDR3 has 18 amino acids. The CDR3 region is CASRVPRDRDRGSYEQYV. The CDR3 DNA reads as TGTGCCAGCAGGGTCCCCCGGGACCGGGACAGGGGTTCCTACGAGCAGTACGTC.

The chain carries TRBV5-6 and TRBJ2-7; possibly TRBD1 for D (5 bases). The CDR3 length is 14 residues. The ends were cut back, 2 bases at V and 2 bases at J, with 11 bases in the middle. In germline, CDR1 is SGHDT, CDR2 YYEEEE. The CDR3 DNA follows: TGTGCCAGCAGCTTTGGGCAGGGAACCTACGAGCAGTACGTC. Protein product: CASSFGQGTYEQYV.